This TCR beta chain was observed in a study of patients and donors after allogeneic stem cell transplantation. In this sample, this clonotype turned up a few times. V lost 4 bases and J 2 bases, leaving 15 bases between the germline ends. This CDR3 is 15 amino acids long. In germline, CDR1 is SGHDT, CDR2 YYEEEE. TCRdb re-derived calls from the RT-PCR reads in MiXCR, one entry per CDR3 protein. The sample yields approximately 250,000 distinct CDR3 sequences, 13% to 15% seen once. This chain uses TRBV5-6 with TRBJ2-5; tentatively, D is TRBD2 (6 bases). What was sequenced was blood, either unsorted or a sorted T cell fraction (not recorded which). This receptor was obtained from a human donor who was either an allogeneic HSCT recipient or a stem cell or donor lymphocyte infusion donor (not recorded which). It is not recorded whose cells these are; they may come from a transplant donor. The CDR3 protein is CASSRMDGGQETQYF. The CDR3 bases are TGTGCCAGCAGCCGAATGGACGGAGGGCAAGAGACCCAGTACTTC.